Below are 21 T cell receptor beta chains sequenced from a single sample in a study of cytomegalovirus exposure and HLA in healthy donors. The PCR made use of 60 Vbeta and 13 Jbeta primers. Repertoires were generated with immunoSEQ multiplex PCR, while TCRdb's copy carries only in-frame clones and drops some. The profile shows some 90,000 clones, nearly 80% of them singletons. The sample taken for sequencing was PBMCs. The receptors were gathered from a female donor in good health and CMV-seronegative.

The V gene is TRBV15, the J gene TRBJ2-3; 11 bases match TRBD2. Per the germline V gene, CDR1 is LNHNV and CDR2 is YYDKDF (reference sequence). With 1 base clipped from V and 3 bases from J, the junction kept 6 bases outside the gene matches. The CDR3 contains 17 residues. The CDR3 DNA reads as TGTGCCACCAGCAGAGGCCAGACTAGCGGGGTTACAGATACGCAGTATTTT. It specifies CATSRGQTSGVTDTQYF. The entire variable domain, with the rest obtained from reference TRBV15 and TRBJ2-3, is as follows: DAMVIQNPRYQVTQFGKPVTLSCSQTLNHNVMYWYQQKSSQAPKLLFHYYDKDFNNEADTPDNFQSRRPNTSFCFLDIRSPGLGDTAMYLCATSRGQTSGVTDTQYFGPGTRLTVL.

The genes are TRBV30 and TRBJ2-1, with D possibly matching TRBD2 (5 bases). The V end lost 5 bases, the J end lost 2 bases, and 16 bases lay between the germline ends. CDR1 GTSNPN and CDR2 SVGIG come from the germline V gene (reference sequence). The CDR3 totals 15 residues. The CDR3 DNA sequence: TGTGCCTGGCAGACTCGGGGTCCTACCTACAATGAGCAGTTCTTC. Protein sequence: CAWQTRGPTYNEQFF.

CDR3 region: CASSERGAHTGELFF. The CDR3 bases are TGTGCCAGCAGTGAGCGGGGGGCCCACACCGGGGAGCTGTTTTTT. The chain has TRBV6-4 and TRBJ2-2, with 8 bases that match TRBD2. CDR1 is MRHNA, CDR2 SNTAGT, per germline. V lost 3 bases and J lost 3; bases outside the gene matches: 3. CDR3 length: 15 residues.

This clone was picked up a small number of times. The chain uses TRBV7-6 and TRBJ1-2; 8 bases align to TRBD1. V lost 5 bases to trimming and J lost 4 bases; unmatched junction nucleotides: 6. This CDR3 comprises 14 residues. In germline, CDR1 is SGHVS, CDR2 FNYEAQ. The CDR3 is CASSPGTGPYGYTF. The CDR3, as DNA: TGTGCCAGCAGCCCAGGGACAGGACCCTATGGCTACACCTTC. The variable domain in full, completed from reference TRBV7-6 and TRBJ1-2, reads GAGVSQSPRYKVTKRGQDVALRCDPISGHVSLYWYRQALGQGPEFLTYFNYEAQQDKSGLPNDRFSAERPEGSISTLTIQRTEQRDSAMYRCASSPGTGPYGYTFGSGTRLTVV.

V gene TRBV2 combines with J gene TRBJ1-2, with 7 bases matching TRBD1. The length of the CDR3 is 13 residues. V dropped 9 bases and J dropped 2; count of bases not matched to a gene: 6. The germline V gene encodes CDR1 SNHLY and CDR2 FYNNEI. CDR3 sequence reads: CASKDRLNYGYTF. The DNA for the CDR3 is TGTGCCAGTAAGGACAGGCTGAACTATGGCTACACCTTC.

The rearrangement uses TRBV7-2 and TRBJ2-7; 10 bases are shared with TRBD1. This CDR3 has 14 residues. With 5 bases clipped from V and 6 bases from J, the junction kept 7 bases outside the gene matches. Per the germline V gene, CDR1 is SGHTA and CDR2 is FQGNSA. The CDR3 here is CASSRLTGGGEQYF. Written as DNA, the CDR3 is TGTGCCAGCAGCCGATTGACAGGGGGCGGCGAGCAGTACTTC.

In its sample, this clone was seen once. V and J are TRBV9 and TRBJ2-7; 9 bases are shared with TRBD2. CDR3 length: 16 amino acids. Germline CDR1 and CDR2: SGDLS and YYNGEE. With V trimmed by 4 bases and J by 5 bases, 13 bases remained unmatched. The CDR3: CASSPAGGDSLNEQYF. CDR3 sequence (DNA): TGTGCCAGCAGCCCGGCGGGGGGGGACAGTCTAAACGAGCAGTACTTC.

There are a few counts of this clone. The CDR3 protein is CASSLTGRDEAFF. The CDR3 region has the DNA TGTGCCAGCAGTTTAACAGGGAGGGACGAGGCTTTCTTT. V and J are TRBV5-8 and TRBJ1-1, with D maybe TRBD1 (6 bases). The V end lost 5 bases, the J end lost 11 bases, and 19 bases lay between the germline ends. The CDR3 loop spans 13 amino acids. CDR1 is SGHTS, CDR2 YDEGEE, per germline.

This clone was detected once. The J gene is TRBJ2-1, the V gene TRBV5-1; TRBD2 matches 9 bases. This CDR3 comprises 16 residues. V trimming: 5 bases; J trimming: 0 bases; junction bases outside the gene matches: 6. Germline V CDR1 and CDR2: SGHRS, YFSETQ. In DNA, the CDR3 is TGCGCCAGCAGTGAACTTAGCGGGGGCTCCTACAATGAGCAGTTCTTC. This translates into CASSELSGGSYNEQFF.

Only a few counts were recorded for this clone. The CDR3 nucleotides are TGTGCCAGCAAGCGCGCGGGGGGCGACATTCAGTACTTC. Its translation is CASKRAGGDIQYF. The chain is built from TRBV7-2 and TRBJ2-4; TRBD2 matches at 8 bases. Germline V gives CDR1 SGHTA, CDR2 FQGNSA. The CDR3 runs to 13 residues. The ends lost 7 bases at V and 8 bases at J; junction bases unmatched: 7.

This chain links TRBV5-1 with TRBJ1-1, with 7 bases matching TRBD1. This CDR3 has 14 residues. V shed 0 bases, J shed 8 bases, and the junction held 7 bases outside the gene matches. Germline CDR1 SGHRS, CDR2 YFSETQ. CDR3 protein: CASSLGTKTGEAFF. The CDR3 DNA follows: TGCGCCAGCAGCTTGGGCACTAAGACAGGGGAAGCTTTCTTT.

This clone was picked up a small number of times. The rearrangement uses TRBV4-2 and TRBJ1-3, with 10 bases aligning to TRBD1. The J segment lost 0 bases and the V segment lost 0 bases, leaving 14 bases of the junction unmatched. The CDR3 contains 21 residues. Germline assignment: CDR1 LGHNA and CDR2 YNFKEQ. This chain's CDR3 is CASSQERPGQGRLSSGNTIYF. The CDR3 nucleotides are TGTGCCAGCAGCCAAGAGCGGCCGGGACAGGGGCGTCTAAGCTCTGGAAACACCATATATTTT.

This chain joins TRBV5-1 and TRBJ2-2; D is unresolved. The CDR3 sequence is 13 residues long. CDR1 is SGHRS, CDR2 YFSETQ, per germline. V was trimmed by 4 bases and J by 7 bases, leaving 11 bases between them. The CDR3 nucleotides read TGCGCCAGCAGCCCGGTAACCTACGGGGAGCTGTTTTTT. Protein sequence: CASSPVTYGELFF.

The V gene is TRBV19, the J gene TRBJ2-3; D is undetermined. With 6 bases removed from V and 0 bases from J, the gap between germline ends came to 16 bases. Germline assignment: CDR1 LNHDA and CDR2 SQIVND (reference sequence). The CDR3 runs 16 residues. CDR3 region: CASRIRGPSSTDTQYF. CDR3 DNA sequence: TGTGCCAGTAGGATCCGAGGCCCTTCGAGCACAGATACGCAGTATTTT.

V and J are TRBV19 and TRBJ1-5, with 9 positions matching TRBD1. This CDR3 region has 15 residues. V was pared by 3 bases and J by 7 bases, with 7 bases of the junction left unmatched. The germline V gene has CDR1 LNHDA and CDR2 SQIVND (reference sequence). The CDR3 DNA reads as TGTGCCAGTAGTATCTACAGGGGGCTTGGACAGCCCCAGCATTTT. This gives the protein CASSIYRGLGQPQHF.

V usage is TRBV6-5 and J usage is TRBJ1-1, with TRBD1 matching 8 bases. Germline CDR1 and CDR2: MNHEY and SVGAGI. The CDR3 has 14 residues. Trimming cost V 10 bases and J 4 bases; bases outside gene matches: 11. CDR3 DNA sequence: TGTGCCACCATGGACAGGGCGGTTAGCACTGAAGCTTTCTTT. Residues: CATMDRAVSTEAFF.

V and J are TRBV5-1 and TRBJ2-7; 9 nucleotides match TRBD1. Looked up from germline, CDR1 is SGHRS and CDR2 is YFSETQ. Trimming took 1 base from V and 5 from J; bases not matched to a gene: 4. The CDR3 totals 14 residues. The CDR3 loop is CASSLTGGEDEQYF. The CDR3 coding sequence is TGCGCCAGCAGCTTGACAGGGGGCGAGGACGAGCAGTACTTC.

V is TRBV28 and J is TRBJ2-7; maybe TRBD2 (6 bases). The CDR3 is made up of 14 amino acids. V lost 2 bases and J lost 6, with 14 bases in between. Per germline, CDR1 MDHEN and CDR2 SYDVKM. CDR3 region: CASSLAGSSSEQYF. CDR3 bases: TGTGCCAGCAGTTTAGCGGGAAGCTCCAGCGAGCAGTACTTC.

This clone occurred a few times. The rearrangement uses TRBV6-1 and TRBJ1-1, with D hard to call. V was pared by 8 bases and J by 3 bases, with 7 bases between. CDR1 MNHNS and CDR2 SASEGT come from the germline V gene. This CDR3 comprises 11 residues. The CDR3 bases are TGTGCCAGCGTCGGTCACACTGAAGCTTTCTTT. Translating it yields CASVGHTEAFF.

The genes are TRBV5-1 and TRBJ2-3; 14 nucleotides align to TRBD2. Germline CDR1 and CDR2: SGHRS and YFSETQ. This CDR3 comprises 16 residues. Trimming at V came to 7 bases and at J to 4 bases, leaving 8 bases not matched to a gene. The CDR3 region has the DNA TGCGCCAGCGGAAAGGGACTAGCGGGGGACTCAGATACGCAGTATTTT. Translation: CASGKGLAGDSDTQYF. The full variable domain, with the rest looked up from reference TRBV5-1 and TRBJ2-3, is KAGVTQTPRYLIKTRGQQVTLSCSPISGHRSVSWYQQTPGQGLQFLFEYFSETQRNKGNFPGRFSGRQFSNSRSEMNVSTLELGDSALYLCASGKGLAGDSDTQYFGPGTRLTVL.

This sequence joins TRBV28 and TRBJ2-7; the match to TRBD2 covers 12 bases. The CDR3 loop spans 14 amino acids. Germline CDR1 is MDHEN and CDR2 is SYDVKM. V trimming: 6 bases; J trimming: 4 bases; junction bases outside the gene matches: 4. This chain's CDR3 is CASSRTSGKYEQYF. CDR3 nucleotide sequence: TGTGCCAGCAGCCGGACTAGCGGGAAATACGAGCAGTACTTC.